This T cell receptor beta chain was profiled in a study of CXCR3-negative and CXCR3-positive naive CD8 T cells. Overall study findings and caveats: The study found comparably high diversity in both naive subsets and much lower diversity in memory CD8+ cells. Hydrophobicity was higher for TRB CDR3s found in CXCR3-positive naive cells than in CXCR3-negative naive cells. Both naive subsets, CXCR3-negative and CXCR3-positive, displayed similar TRBV-TRBJ usage, unlike memory cells.

Preparation of TRB cDNA libraries relied on 5' RACE carrying UMI labels. TCRdb re-analyzed the 5' RACE reads; it lists each CDR3 protein once, without DNA. The sample shows 55,000 to 70,000 distinct CDR3 sequences, and around 0.7% sits with its ten largest clones. Comment on this clonotype: Its antigen remains unknown.

CDR1 MNHEY and CDR2 SVGAGI come from the germline V gene. The CDR3 runs to 14 residues. The rearrangement uses TRBV6-5 and TRBJ1-1. The source is a human donor in good health. Some clones in this sample may be carry-over from other donors' samples. Sequenced: naive CXCR3+ CD8+ T cells from blood. As for subset: CD45RO-CCR7+CD27+CD95- naive CD8+ T cells expressing CXCR3 (TNR3+). This chain's CDR3 is CASSYYGGRTEAFF.